This T cell receptor beta chain was sequenced for a study of OX40 agonist ivuxolimab in advanced cancers. Autoimmune disease history or systemic immunosuppression barred patients. Sequenced by immunoSEQ multiplex PCR; TCRdb stores in-frame clones only, minus some. The data contain about 79,000 clones, approximately 90% of them singletons. V lost 0 bases and J lost 1; bases outside the gene matches: 3. The germline V gene has CDR1 SGDLS and CDR2 YYNGEE. CDR3 length: 15 amino acids. The clonotype was recovered from an adult with an advanced solid tumor such as melanoma, head and neck, liver or kidney cancer. The specimen was CD4+ or CD8+ T cells sorted from blood, collected in a trial of the OX40 agonist ivuxolimab. The chain joins TRBV9 to TRBJ2-7; the match to TRBD1 covers 8 bases. The CDR3 DNA is TGTGCCAGCAGCGTAGATCGGACAGGGTCCTACGAGCAGTACTTC. It encodes CASSVDRTGSYEQYF.